A selection of T cell receptor beta chains follows, all from one sample in a study of T cells in Graves' hyperthyroidism and ophthalmopathy. TCRdb independently ran MiXCR on the multiplex PCR reads; one entry per CDR3 protein. In the table there are around 300,000 distinct CDR3 sequences, around 19% of which are singletons. The sequencing sample was made of blood. The receptors were sampled from a man aged 45-65 years with Graves' ophthalmopathy. Each CDR3 is given with its conserved first and last residue. A D gene is named only where the DNA matches it firmly. Size is omitted from some rows. Given values are once, few, many or a class for expanded clones.

abundance | j_gene | v_gene | d_gene | CDR3aa | CDR3nt
few | TRBJ1-1 | TRBV6-5 | TRBD1 | CASSLRQGVKTEAFF | TGTGCCAGCAGTTTGAGACAGGGGGTAAAAACTGAAGCTTTCTTT
many | TRBJ2-7 | TRBV10-3 | - | CAISEGDEQYF | TGTGCCATCAGTGAAGGGGACGAGCAGTACTTC
few | TRBJ1-2 | TRBV5-1 | TRBD1 | CASSLSFRTGGVGGYTF | TGCGCCAGCAGCCTGTCTTTCCGGACAGGGGGCGTAGGTGGCTACACCTTC
- | TRBJ1-5 | TRBV6-5 | - | CASSYPGQGEEPQHF | TGTGCCAGCAGTTACCCGGGGCAGGGAGAGGAGCCCCAGCATTTT
few | TRBJ2-3 | TRBV3-1 | TRBD1 | CASSSGQTTQYF | TGTGCCAGCAGTTCGGGACAGACGACGCAGTATTTT
few | TRBJ2-2 | TRBV5-8 | TRBD2 | CASSLAIGLAANTGELFF | TGTGCCAGCAGCTTGGCCATCGGACTAGCGGCGAACACCGGGGAGCTGTTTTTT
many | TRBJ2-3 | TRBV2 | - | CASSEVASSTDTQYF | TGTGCCAGCAGTGAAGTCGCGTCAAGCACAGATACGCAGTATTTT
- | TRBJ2-2 | TRBV20-1 | - | CSARGGLGTGELFF | TGCAGTGCTAGAGGGGGGCTTGGGACCGGGGAGCTGTTTTTT
- | TRBJ1-6 | TRBV12-3/TRBV12-4 | - | CASSRDLGSPLHF | TGTGCCAGCAGTCGGGACCTAGGGTCACCCCTCCACTTT
many | TRBJ2-4 | TRBV2 | TRBD2 | CASSGTSGSVAKNIQYF | TGTGCCAGCAGTGGGACTAGCGGGAGTGTGGCCAAAAACATTCAGTACTTC
few | TRBJ1-5 | TRBV6-1 | - | CASNGPGSQPQHF | TGTGCCAGCAACGGGCCAGGGTCCCAGCCCCAGCATTTT
- | TRBJ2-6 | TRBV5-1 | - | CASSLTGSSGANVLTF | TGCGCCAGCAGCCTGACTGGGAGCTCTGGGGCCAACGTCCTGACTTTC
- | TRBJ2-7 | TRBV5-5 | TRBD2 | CASSPLSGDYEQYF | TGTGCCAGCAGCCCCCTAAGCGGGGACTACGAGCAGTACTTC
- | TRBJ1-1 | TRBV27 | - | CASSWDINTEAFF | TGTGCCAGCAGTTGGGACATTAACACTGAAGCTTTCTTT
few | TRBJ2-1 | TRBV7-2 | - | CASSLALIPTEQFF | TGTGCCAGCAGCTTAGCGCTAATACCAACTGAGCAGTTCTTC
few | TRBJ2-7 | TRBV6-2/TRBV6-3 | - | CASSPLRGAYEQYF | TGTGCCAGCAGCCCCCTCAGGGGGGCTTACGAGCAGTACTTC
- | TRBJ1-2 | TRBV5-4 | - | CASRREGGDYGYTF | TGTGCCAGCAGACGGGAAGGGGGAGACTATGGCTACACCTTC
- | TRBJ1-2 | TRBV5-1 | TRBD1 | CASSSGGPGYGYTF | TGCGCCAGCAGCTCAGGGGGGCCTGGCTATGGCTACACCTTC
- | TRBJ2-2 | TRBV20-1 | TRBD2 | CSASRLAGVSGELFF | TGCAGTGCCTCGAGGCTAGCGGGAGTCAGCGGGGAGCTGTTTTTT
- | TRBJ2-7 | TRBV9 | - | CASSVEGGPDYEQYF | TGTGCCAGCAGCGTAGAAGGAGGGCCGGATTACGAGCAGTACTTC
many | TRBJ2-1 | TRBV7-3 | - | CASSWGHGDEQFF | TGTGCCAGCAGCTGGGGACACGGCGATGAGCAGTTCTTC
many | TRBJ1-3 | TRBV29-1 | - | CSVGGVSSGNTIYF | TGCAGCGTTGGCGGGGTCTCCTCTGGAAACACCATATATTTT
few | TRBJ2-2 | TRBV4-2 | - | CASSQELHSPGTGELFF | TGTGCCAGCAGCCAAGAACTTCACTCCCCGGGGACCGGGGAGCTGTTTTTT
- | TRBJ2-2 | TRBV2 | TRBD2 | CASRLGRAETGELFF | TGTGCCAGCAGGCTGGGGAGGGCCGAAACCGGGGAGCTGTTTTTT
- | TRBJ2-6 | TRBV19 | - | CASSIGNSGANVLTF | TGTGCCAGTAGTATAGGTAACTCTGGGGCCAACGTCCTGACTTTC
- | TRBJ1-6 | TRBV12-3/TRBV12-4 | - | CASSPGARALHF | TGTGCCAGCAGCCCTGGGGCGAGGGCCCTCCACTTT
- | TRBJ1-5 | TRBV5-8 | - | CASSLGGTQGHQPQHF | TGTGCCAGCAGCTTGGGGGGGACACAGGGTCATCAGCCCCAGCATTTT
many | TRBJ2-7 | TRBV6-5 | - | CASSYGGGPAYEQYF | TGTGCCAGCAGTTACGGGGGGGGGCCAGCCTACGAGCAGTACTTC
- | TRBJ2-3 | TRBV6-1 | - | CASSRQASGTDTQYF | TGTGCCAGCAGTCGACAGGCCTCTGGCACAGATACGCAGTATTTT
many | TRBJ2-2 | TRBV29-1 | - | CSVGVTGELFF | TGCAGCGTTGGAGTGACCGGGGAGCTGTTTTTT
few | TRBJ1-5 | TRBV19 | - | CASSKRDNNQPQHF | TGTGCCAGCAGTAAACGGGACAATAATCAGCCCCAGCATTTT
many | TRBJ1-2 | TRBV20-1 | - | CSASRRVDGYTF | TGCAGTGCTAGTCGCAGGGTCGATGGCTACACCTTC
many | TRBJ2-1 | TRBV28 | - | CASSFFAGTYNEQFF | TGTGCCAGCAGTTTCTTCGCGGGCACCTACAATGAGCAGTTCTTC
many | TRBJ2-1 | TRBV18 | TRBD2 | CASVPQLAGKGNEQFF | TGTGCCAGCGTCCCCCAGCTAGCGGGAAAGGGGAATGAGCAGTTCTTC
- | TRBJ2-3 | TRBV9 | TRBD2 | CASSVSLAGSDTQYF | TGTGCCAGCAGCGTATCTCTAGCGGGATCAGATACGCAGTATTTT
few | TRBJ2-3 | TRBV5-4 | TRBD2 | CASSASGTSGRSTQYF | TGTGCCAGCAGCGCCTCCGGGACTAGCGGGAGAAGTACGCAGTATTTT
- | TRBJ1-5 | TRBV28 | TRBD1 | CASSSGGKPQHF | TGTGCCAGCAGCTCAGGGGGCAAGCCCCAGCATTTT
- | TRBJ2-5 | TRBV7-2 | TRBD2 | CASSSVAGGLSRGETQYF | TGTGCCAGCAGCTCAGTAGCGGGAGGCTTAAGTAGGGGGGAGACCCAGTACTTC
many | TRBJ2-5 | TRBV7-9 | - | CASSLAGGDGSETQYF | TGTGCCAGCAGCTTAGCGGGCGGAGACGGGAGCGAGACCCAGTACTTC
many | TRBJ2-5 | TRBV13 | - | CASSFVGGGETQYF | TGTGCCAGCAGCTTTGTGGGAGGGGGAGAGACCCAGTACTTC
few | TRBJ1-6 | TRBV11-1 | - | CASSLSQKNSPLHF | TGTGCCAGCAGCTTATCGCAGAAAAATTCACCCCTCCACTTT
- | TRBJ1-5 | TRBV25-1 | - | CASSEMGMGNQPQHF | TGTGCCAGCAGTGAAATGGGAATGGGCAATCAGCCCCAGCATTTT